The source of this T cell receptor (beta chain) is a study of human T cells and chemical hapten exposure (dated by TCRdb to 2020 to 2023). Some background on the complete study: For sensitization, 2% DPC in acetone was applied to a roughly 2 cm by roughly 2 cm area of upper inner arm skin. Patients additionally received weekly therapeutic DPC doses to the scalp throughout the roughly 25-week study period. Patch testing was performed on the upper back with Finn chambers containing 0.01% DPC, and the patch tests were scored after 6 days according to International Contact Dermatitis Research Group standards. The patient cohort, mostly female, included alopecia areata with under or over 50% scalp involvement, alopecia totalis and alopecia universalis. The libraries were sequenced as a pool, and the TCR yield per sample differed mostly because of small variations in library volumes within the pool. This study followed changes in the peripheral blood TCR repertoire in vivo during primary and secondary sensitization of alopecia patients to the hapten diphenylcyclopropenone (DPC). Blood was sampled from patients pre-sensitization (week 0) and at 2, 6 and about 24 weeks after DPC sensitization. For TCR sequencing, blood came from 25 to 35 alopecia patients at anywhere from one to four time points (pre-sensitization, 2, 6 and 24 weeks). Paper-wide results and their limitations: Because every patient had alopecia, a presumed autoimmune disease, the patients' immune response might differ from that of healthy individuals. The number of PT1 expanded TCRs positively correlated with patch test score, significant at thresholds 8, 16 and 32 but not 4. Expanded TCRs formed significantly more large CDR3 similarity clusters than pre-sensitization or healthy control sets, consistent with antigen-driven responses. No change with DPC sensitization was found in the number of TCRs above 1 in 1000 frequency, and no evidence of global repertoire structure alterations was found. After repeated subsampling, the strength of the expansion versus patch-test correlation and the threshold at which it became significant changed.

The library was generated by RACE. Sequencing relied on a NextSeq 500. During library preparation, unique molecular identifiers were attached to individual cDNA molecules so that TCRs could be counted in a quantitative, reproducible way. From each blood RNA sample, both TCR alpha and TCR beta chains were sequenced. The original pipeline was this. Samples had a median of roughly 100,000 TCRs, with a range from roughly 23,224 to 700,000. V, J and CDR3 annotation of the TCR reads was carried out using the Decombinator software suite. To make PS versus PT1 abundance plots, every sample was subsampled to the same number of TCRs (28,000). TCRs were defined as expanded if absent before sensitization and observed at least eight times at the 2-week time point. TCRdb trimmed public reads at Q25 via fastp, called clones via MiXCR and kept in-frame beta chains. For every CDR3 protein sequence, its rows merge into one entry that carries the most common genes and DNA. TCRdb assigned the V and J calls; the authors' analysis was not used. For this sample the table gives approximately 400,000 distinct CDR3 sequences, of which more than 4.5% were detected only once. The biggest ten clones account for about 2.5% of the sample.

Explained via the paper, the time point label denotes: pre-sensitization, week 0. The treatment or condition label on this specimen signifies: therapeutic diphenylcyclopropenone sensitization with weekly scalp DPC. At every patch-test visit, the blood draw took place before the patch test was put on. Eligible patients were aged 18 to 70, diagnosed with alopecia, deemed suitable for DPC therapy, and excluded if pregnant. Total RNA was extracted from unfractionated whole blood that had been collected in Tempus Blood RNA tubes. As concerns this clonotype: It has no known antigen specificity. No quality values exist for individual bases; no much larger clone is one base distant.

The source of this sequence is a woman between 50 and 59 years old with alopecia areata. Some clones in this sample may be carry-over from other donors' samples. Source: whole blood, taken in connection with sensitization to the hapten diphenylcyclopropenone (DPC).

This receptor carries the CDR3 CASSSWGLAGLYEQYF. The base sequence is TGTGCCAGCAGTTCCTGGGGACTAGCGGGACTGTACGAGCAGTACTTC. The chain employs TRBV12-3 or TRBV12-4 and TRBJ2-7, and TRBD2 matches 13 of the central bases. V has 4 bases trimmed and J has 4 bases trimmed; junction bases matching no gene number 7. CDR3 length: 16 amino acids, cysteine to phenylalanine. The retained sequence is limited to the CDR3, 48 bases, with the frame set at the first base.